This TCR beta chain comes out of a study of cytomegalovirus exposure and HLA in healthy donors. V shed 6 bases and J shed 2 bases, with 11 bases lying between them. Germline CDR1 is SQVTM and CDR2 is ANQGSEA. This CDR3 has 12 amino acids. PCR involved 60 Vbeta and 13 Jbeta primers. Authors' processing steps: A later analysis tallied tens of millions of unique TCR beta chains, approximately 11 million of them shared. This table comes from immunoSEQ multiplex PCR, and its TCRdb copy is limited to in-frame clones, with some not included. The DNA was the basis for D and trimming; V, J and clone size are from that table. This repertoire shows roughly 220,000 clones, approximately 78% found once; its top ten account for roughly 2.5%.

The sequence was obtained from a woman in her thirties or forties in good health and CMV-seronegative. Sequencing was done on a sample of PBMCs. The chain uses TRBV29-1 and TRBJ2-7; D is perhaps TRBD2 (6 bases). The CDR3 region has the DNA TGCAGCGTACGGGGGAGTACCTACGAGCAGTACTTC. It specifies CSVRGSTYEQYF.